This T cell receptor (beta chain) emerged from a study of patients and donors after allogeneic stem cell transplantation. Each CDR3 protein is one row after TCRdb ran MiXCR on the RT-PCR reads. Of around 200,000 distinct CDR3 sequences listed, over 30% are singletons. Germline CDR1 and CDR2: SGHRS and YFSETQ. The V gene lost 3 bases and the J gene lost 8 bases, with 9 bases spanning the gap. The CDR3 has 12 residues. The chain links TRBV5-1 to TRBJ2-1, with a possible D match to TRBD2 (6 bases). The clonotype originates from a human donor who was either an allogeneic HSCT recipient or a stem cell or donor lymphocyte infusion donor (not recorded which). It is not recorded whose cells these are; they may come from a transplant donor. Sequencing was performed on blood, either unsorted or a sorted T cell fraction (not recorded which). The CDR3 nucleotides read TGCGCCAGCAGCTCCCCTAGCGATGAGCAGTTCTTC. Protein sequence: CASSSPSDEQFF.